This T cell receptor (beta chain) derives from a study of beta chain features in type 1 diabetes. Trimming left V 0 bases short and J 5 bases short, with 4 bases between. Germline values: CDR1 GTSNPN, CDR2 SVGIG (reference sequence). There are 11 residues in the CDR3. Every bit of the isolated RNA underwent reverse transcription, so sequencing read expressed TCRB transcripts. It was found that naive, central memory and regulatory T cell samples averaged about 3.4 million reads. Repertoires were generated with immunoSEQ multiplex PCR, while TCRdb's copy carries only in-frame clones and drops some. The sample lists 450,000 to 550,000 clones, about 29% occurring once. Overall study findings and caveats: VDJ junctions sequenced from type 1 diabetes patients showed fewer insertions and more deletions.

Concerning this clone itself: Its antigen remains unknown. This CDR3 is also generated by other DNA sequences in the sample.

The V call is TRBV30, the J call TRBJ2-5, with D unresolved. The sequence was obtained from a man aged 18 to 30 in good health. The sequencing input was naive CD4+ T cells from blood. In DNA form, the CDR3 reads TGTGCCTGGAGTGTACGCGAGACCCAGTACTTC. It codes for CAWSVRETQYF.